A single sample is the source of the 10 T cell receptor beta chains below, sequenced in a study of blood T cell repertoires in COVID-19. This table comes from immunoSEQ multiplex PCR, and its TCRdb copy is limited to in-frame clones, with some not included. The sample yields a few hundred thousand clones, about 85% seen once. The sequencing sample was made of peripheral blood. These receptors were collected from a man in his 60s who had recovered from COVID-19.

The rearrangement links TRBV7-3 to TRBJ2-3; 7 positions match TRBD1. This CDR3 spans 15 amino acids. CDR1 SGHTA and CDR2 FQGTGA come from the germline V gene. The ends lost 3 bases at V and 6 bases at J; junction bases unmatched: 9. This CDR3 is CASSFPGQTGDTQYF. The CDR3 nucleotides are TGTGCCAGCAGCTTCCCCGGACAGACAGGGGATACGCAGTATTTT.

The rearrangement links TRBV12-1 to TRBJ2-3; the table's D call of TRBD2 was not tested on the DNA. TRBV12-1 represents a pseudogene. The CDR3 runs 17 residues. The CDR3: CASSCPFAGPNTDTQYF. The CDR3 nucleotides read TGTGCCAGCAGCTGTCCTTTTGCGGGGCCAAACACAGATACGCAGTATTTT.

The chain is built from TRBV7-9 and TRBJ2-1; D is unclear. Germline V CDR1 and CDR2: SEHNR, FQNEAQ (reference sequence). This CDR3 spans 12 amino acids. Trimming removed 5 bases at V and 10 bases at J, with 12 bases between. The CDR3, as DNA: TGTGCCAGCAGCCTCCACGGGTCAGAGCAGTTCTTC. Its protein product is CASSLHGSEQFF. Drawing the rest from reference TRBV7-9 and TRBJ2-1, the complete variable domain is DTGVSQNPRHKITKRGQNVTFRCDPISEHNRLYWYRQTLGQGPEFLTYFQNEAQLEKSRLLSDRFSAERPKGSFSTLEIQRTEQGDSAMYLCASSLHGSEQFFGPGTRLTVL.

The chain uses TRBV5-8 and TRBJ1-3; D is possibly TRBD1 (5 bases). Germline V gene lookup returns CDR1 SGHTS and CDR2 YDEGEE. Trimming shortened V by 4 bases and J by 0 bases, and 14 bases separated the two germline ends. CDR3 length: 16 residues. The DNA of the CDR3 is TGTGCCAGCAGCGTATACAAAGGGGCCTCTGGAAACACCATATATTTT. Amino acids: CASSVYKGASGNTIYF.

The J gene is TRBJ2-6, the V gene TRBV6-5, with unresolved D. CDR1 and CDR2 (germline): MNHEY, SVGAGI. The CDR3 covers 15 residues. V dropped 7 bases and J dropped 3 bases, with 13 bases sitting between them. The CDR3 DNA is TGTGCCAGCAATTCTCGAGAGGTTGGGGCCAACGTCCTGACTTTC. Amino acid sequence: CASNSREVGANVLTF.

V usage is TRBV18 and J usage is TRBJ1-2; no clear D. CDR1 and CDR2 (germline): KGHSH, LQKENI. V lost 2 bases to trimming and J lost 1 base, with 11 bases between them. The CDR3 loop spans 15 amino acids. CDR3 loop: CASSPGDTYNYGYTF. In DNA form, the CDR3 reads TGTGCCAGCTCACCAGGCGACACCTATAACTATGGCTACACCTTC.

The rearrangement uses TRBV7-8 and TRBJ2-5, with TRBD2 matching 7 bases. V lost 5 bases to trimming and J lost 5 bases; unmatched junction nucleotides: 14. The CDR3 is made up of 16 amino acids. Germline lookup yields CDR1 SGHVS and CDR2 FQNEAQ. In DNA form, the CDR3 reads TGTGCCAGCAGCCACAGCATTCGGGGGGATCCGGAGACCCAGTACTTC. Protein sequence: CASSHSIRGDPETQYF. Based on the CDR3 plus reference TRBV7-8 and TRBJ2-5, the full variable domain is GAGVSQSPRYKVAKRGQDVALRCDPISGHVSLFWYQQALGQGPEFLTYFQNEAQLDKSGLPSDRFFAERPEGSVSTLKIQRTQQEDSAVYLCASSHSIRGDPETQYFGPGTRLLVL.

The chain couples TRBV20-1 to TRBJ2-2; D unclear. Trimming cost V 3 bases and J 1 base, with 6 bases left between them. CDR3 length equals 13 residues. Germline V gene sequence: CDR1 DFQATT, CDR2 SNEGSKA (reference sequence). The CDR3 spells CSASPWNTGELFF. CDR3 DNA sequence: TGCAGTGCTAGTCCCTGGAACACCGGGGAGCTGTTTTTT.

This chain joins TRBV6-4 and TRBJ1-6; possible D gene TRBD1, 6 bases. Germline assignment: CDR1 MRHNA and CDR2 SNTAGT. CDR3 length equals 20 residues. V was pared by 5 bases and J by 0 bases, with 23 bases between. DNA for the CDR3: TGTGCCAGCAGTCAAACGTGGACCAGGGGCCGGGGCTCCTATAATTCACCCCTCCACTTT. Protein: CASSQTWTRGRGSYNSPLHF.

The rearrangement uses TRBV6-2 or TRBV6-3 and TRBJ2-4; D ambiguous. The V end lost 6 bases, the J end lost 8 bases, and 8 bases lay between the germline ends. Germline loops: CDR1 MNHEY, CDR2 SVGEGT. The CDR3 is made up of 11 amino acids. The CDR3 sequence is CASSQQHIQYF. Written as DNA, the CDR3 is TGTGCCAGCAGCCAACAGCACATTCAGTACTTC.